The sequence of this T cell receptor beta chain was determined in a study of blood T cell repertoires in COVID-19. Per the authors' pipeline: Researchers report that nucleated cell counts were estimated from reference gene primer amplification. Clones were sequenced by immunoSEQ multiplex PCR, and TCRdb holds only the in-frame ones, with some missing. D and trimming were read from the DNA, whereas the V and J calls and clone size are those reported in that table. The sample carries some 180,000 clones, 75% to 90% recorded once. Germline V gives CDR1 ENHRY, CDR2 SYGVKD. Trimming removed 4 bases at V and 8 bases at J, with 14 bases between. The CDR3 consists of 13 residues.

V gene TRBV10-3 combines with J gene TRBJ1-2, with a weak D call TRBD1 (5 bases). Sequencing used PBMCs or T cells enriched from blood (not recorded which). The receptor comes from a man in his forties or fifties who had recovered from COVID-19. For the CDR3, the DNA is TGTGCCATCAGTGTAGGAGGGAGGGACGGCTACACCTTC. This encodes CAISVGGRDGYTF.